These 29 T cell receptor beta chains were all obtained from the same sample, sequenced in a study of OX40 agonist ivuxolimab in advanced cancers. Clones were sequenced by immunoSEQ multiplex PCR, and TCRdb holds only the in-frame ones, with some missing. The table records about 100,000 clones, roughly 92% of them present only once. The specimen was CD4+ or CD8+ T cells sorted from blood, collected in a trial of the OX40 agonist ivuxolimab. The receptors were sampled from an adult with an advanced solid tumor such as melanoma, head and neck, liver or kidney cancer.

The chain recombines TRBV10-2 with TRBJ1-1; perhaps TRBD1 as D (6 bases). Trimming shortened V by 2 bases and J by 5 bases, and 12 bases separated the two germline ends. The CDR3 sequence is 14 residues long. The germline V gene has CDR1 WSHSY and CDR2 SAAADI. CDR3 amino acids: CASSETGRRTEAFF. CDR3 DNA sequence: TGCGCCAGCAGTGAGACAGGGCGGAGAACTGAAGCTTTCTTT.

This rearrangement joins TRBV29-1 to TRBJ1-1; D is unresolved. Germline assignment: CDR1 SQVTM and CDR2 ANQGSEA. This CDR3 comprises 13 residues. The V end was cut by 2 bases, the J end by 2 bases, with 9 bases between. The CDR3 loop reads CSVEYDTNTEAFF. Here the CDR3 DNA reads TGCAGCGTTGAATATGACACCAACACTGAAGCTTTCTTT.

The genes are TRBV27 and TRBJ2-7; 11 bases agree with TRBD1. In germline, CDR1 is MNHEY, CDR2 SMNVEV (reference sequence). CDR3 size: 15 residues. Trimming cost V 5 bases and J 6 bases; bases outside gene matches: 9. CDR3 sequence reads: CASSPGTGGLGEQYF. CDR3 DNA: TGTGCCAGCAGTCCCGGGACAGGGGGTTTAGGCGAGCAGTACTTC.

The chain has TRBV6-6 and TRBJ1-2; D remains ambiguous. Trimming took off 3 bases at V and 2 bases at J, with 7 bases between the two ends. The length of the CDR3 is 13 residues. Germline V gene data show CDR1 as MNHNY and CDR2 as SVGAGI (reference sequence). CDR3 protein: CASSYPGNYGYTF. The CDR3 DNA follows: TGTGCCAGCAGTTATCCGGGGAACTATGGCTACACCTTC.

CDR3 in amino acids: CASSPSGRRYNEQFF. CDR3 nucleotide sequence: TGTGCCAGCAGCCCTAGCGGGAGGCGGTACAATGAGCAGTTCTTC. The chain couples TRBV14 to TRBJ2-1; TRBD2 agrees at 11 bases. Per germline, CDR1 SGHDN and CDR2 FVKESK. This CDR3 comprises 15 residues. Trimming cost V 4 bases and J 4 bases; bases outside gene matches: 3. The full variable domain, completed using reference TRBV14 and TRBJ2-1, is EAGVTQFPSHSVIEKGQTVTLRCDPISGHDNLYWYRRVMGKEIKFLLHFVKESKQDESGMPNNRFLAERTGGTYSTLKVQPAELEDSGVYFCASSPSGRRYNEQFFGPGTRLTVL.

The chain carries TRBV6-5 and TRBJ2-4; D is ambiguous. Germline V gene data show CDR1 as MNHEY and CDR2 as SVGAGI. V lost 7 bases and J 8 bases, leaving 9 bases between the germline ends. CDR3 length: 11 amino acids. This chain's CDR3 is CASTLEDIQYF. As DNA, the CDR3 is TGTGCCAGCACCTTAGAGGACATTCAGTACTTC.

V usage is TRBV19 and J usage is TRBJ1-2; a possible D gene is TRBD1 (5 bases). Germline V CDR1 and CDR2: LNHDA, SQIVND (reference sequence). The CDR3 consists of 13 residues. This CDR3 is CASRGAEFYGYTF. For the CDR3, the DNA is TGTGCTTCTAGAGGGGCAGAGTTTTATGGCTACACCTTC. Drawing the rest from reference TRBV19 and TRBJ1-2, the complete variable domain is DGGITQSPKYLFRKEGQNVTLSCEQNLNHDAMYWYRQDPGQGLRLIYYSQIVNDFQKGDIAEGYSVSREKKESFPLTVTSAQKNPTAFYLCASRGAEFYGYTFGSGTRLTVV.

This chain links TRBV25-1 with TRBJ1-6, with D hard to call. This CDR3 has 14 amino acids. The ends were cut back, 3 bases at V and 0 bases at J, with 3 bases in the middle. The V gene's germline CDR1 is MGHDK and CDR2 SYGVNS. The DNA for the CDR3 is TGTGCCAGCAGTGACGTCTCCTATAATTCACCCCTCCACTTT. As protein: CASSDVSYNSPLHF.

The chain employs TRBV27 and TRBJ1-6, with TRBD1 identical over 7 bases. Trimming took 6 bases from V and 11 from J; bases not matched to a gene: 7. Germline values: CDR1 MNHEY, CDR2 SMNVEV (reference sequence). CDR3 length equals 13 residues. The CDR3 loop is CASRTGSGTPLHF. The CDR3 nucleotides are TGTGCCAGCAGGACAGGGTCTGGGACACCCCTCCACTTT.

The V call is TRBV10-1, the J call TRBJ2-7; 10 nucleotides line up with TRBD1. The CDR3 is made up of 15 amino acids. The V gene end was trimmed by 5 bases and the J gene end by 2 bases; junction bases not matched to a gene: 6. The germline gives CDR1 WNHNN, CDR2 SYGVQD (reference sequence). The CDR3 DNA sequence: TGCGCCAGCAGTTCGGGACAGGGGACCCCCTACGAGCAGTACTTC. Its translation: CASSSGQGTPYEQYF.

The V and J genes are TRBV27 and TRBJ2-3, with 7 bases matching TRBD2. The germline CDR1 and CDR2 sequences are MNHEY and SMNVEV (reference sequence). The trim removed 3 bases at V and 4 bases at J, leaving 4 bases unmatched. The CDR3 is made up of 14 amino acids. The chain's CDR3 is CASSFALASDTQYF. The CDR3 nucleotides read TGTGCCAGCAGTTTCGCACTAGCGTCAGATACGCAGTATTTT.

This chain joins TRBV4-3 and TRBJ2-1; TRBD2 might be the D (5 bases). This CDR3 spans 14 amino acids. Trimming shortened V by 4 bases and J by 6 bases, and 13 bases separated the two germline ends. Germline lookup yields CDR1 LGHNA and CDR2 YSLEER. CDR3 amino acids: CASSLRDSINEQFF. In DNA form, the CDR3 reads TGCGCCAGCAGCCTCCGGGATTCTATCAATGAGCAGTTCTTC.

In this sample, this clone turned up once. The gene calls are TRBV19 and TRBJ2-5; 10 positions match TRBD2. CDR1 is LNHDA, CDR2 SQIVND, per germline (reference sequence). The V segment lost 0 bases and the J segment 5 bases; nucleotides outside the gene matches: 3. This CDR3 contains 15 residues. CDR3 amino acids: CASSIEGTSAETQYF. CDR3 coding DNA: TGTGCCAGTAGTATAGAAGGGACTAGCGCGGAGACCCAGTACTTC.

The chain carries TRBV9 and TRBJ2-7, with a possible D match to TRBD1 (5 bases). Germline CDR1 and CDR2: SGDLS and YYNGEE. The CDR3 is 14 amino acids. Deletions cut 0 bases from V and 4 bases from J, with 11 bases between. The CDR3 DNA is TGTGCCAGCAGCGTAGGGGGCAAACTGTACGAGCAGTACTTC. Translating it yields CASSVGGKLYEQYF.

The J gene is TRBJ2-1, the V gene TRBV19; 8 nucleotides line up with TRBD2. The J segment lost 8 bases and the V segment lost 3 bases, leaving 12 bases of the junction unmatched. The CDR3 extends over 16 amino acids. Germline assignment: CDR1 LNHDA and CDR2 SQIVND (reference sequence). CDR3 in amino acids: CASSIGGGRTWDEQFF. The CDR3 nucleotides read TGTGCCAGTAGTATCGGGGGCGGGAGGACATGGGATGAGCAGTTCTTC.

To note about this clone: Relative to the germline gene, one junction end is altered; a read error may explain this. The V and J genes are TRBV10-1 and TRBJ1-4; perhaps TRBD1 as D (6 bases). The CDR3 consists of 14 residues. Per germline, CDR1 WNHNN and CDR2 SYGVQD (reference sequence). This chain's CDR3 is CASVEWGAKEKLFF. Here the CDR3 DNA reads TGCGCCAGCGTAGAATGGGGGGCTAAGGAAAAACTGTTTTTT.

The V call is TRBV27, the J call TRBJ2-3; D is unclear. The CDR3 has 14 residues. V lost 3 bases, J lost 4 bases, and 11 bases lay in between. Per germline, CDR1 MNHEY and CDR2 SMNVEV (reference sequence). CDR3 sequence: CASSFWGGADTQYF. CDR3 in DNA: TGTGCCAGCAGTTTTTGGGGTGGGGCAGATACGCAGTATTTT.

J is TRBJ2-1 and V is TRBV19, with 10 bases that match TRBD1. V dropped 5 bases and J dropped 7; count of bases not matched to a gene: 8. This CDR3 has 15 residues. Germline CDR1 LNHDA, CDR2 SQIVND (reference sequence). The CDR3 DNA is TGTGCCAGTAGTGACCCCGGGACAGGGGTAAATGAGCAGTTCTTC. It yields the protein CASSDPGTGVNEQFF. The full variable domain, completed using reference TRBV19 and TRBJ2-1, is DGGITQSPKYLFRKEGQNVTLSCEQNLNHDAMYWYRQDPGQGLRLIYYSQIVNDFQKGDIAEGYSVSREKKESFPLTVTSAQKNPTAFYLCASSDPGTGVNEQFFGPGTRLTVL.

The J gene is TRBJ1-6, the V gene TRBV7-8; possibly TRBD1 for D (5 bases). Trimming cost V 4 bases and J 12 bases, with 19 bases left between them. Germline assignment: CDR1 SGHVS and CDR2 FQNEAQ. The CDR3 covers 15 residues. CDR3 residues: CASSSPRDAPRPLHF. CDR3 sequence (DNA): TGTGCCAGCAGCTCCCCCCGGGACGCCCCTCGACCCCTCCACTTT.

This clone is a singleton in its sample. This chain connects TRBV28 to TRBJ2-3; D tentatively reads TRBD1 or TRBD2 (6 bases each). CDR3 length: 12 amino acids. Germline loops: CDR1 MDHEN, CDR2 SYDVKM. Trimming stripped 5 bases from V and 4 bases from J, with 7 bases between. The CDR3 nucleotides are TGTGCCAGCAGTGGGGGGCCAGATACGCAGTATTTT. Its translation is CASSGGPDTQYF.

The V gene is TRBV27, the J gene TRBJ1-5; 7 bases fit TRBD1. The trim removed 4 bases at V and 3 bases at J, leaving 6 bases unmatched. The CDR3 runs 15 residues. CDR1 MNHEY and CDR2 SMNVEV come from the germline V gene (reference sequence). The CDR3 region has the DNA TGTGCCAGCAGTTACCGGACAGGCACCAATCAGCCCCAGCATTTT. Translation: CASSYRTGTNQPQHF.

This clone came up once. The CDR3 coding sequence is TGTGCCAGCAGCCCTTACTCCCTACTAGGGCGGGCCTACAATGAGCAGTTCTTC. Protein sequence: CASSPYSLLGRAYNEQFF. The V gene is TRBV11-3, the J gene TRBJ2-1; maybe TRBD2 (5 bases). The V gene's germline CDR1 is SGHNT and CDR2 YENEEA. CDR3 length: 18 amino acids. V lost 5 bases, J lost 2 bases, and 22 bases lay in between.

The V call is TRBV9, the J call TRBJ2-3; the match to TRBD2 covers 8 bases. Germline-derived CDR1 and CDR2 are SGDLS and YYNGEE. Trimming cost V 7 bases and J 1 base; bases outside gene matches: 5. This CDR3 is 14 amino acids long. The CDR3 loop reads CASAGSGGTDTQYF. DNA for the CDR3: TGTGCCAGCGCGGGTAGCGGGGGCACAGATACGCAGTATTTT.

The V call is TRBV5-4, the J call TRBJ2-7; D perhaps matches TRBD1 (5 bases). From germline, CDR1 is SGHNT and CDR2 YYREEE (reference sequence). V lost 4 bases and J lost 2, with 16 bases in between. The CDR3 sequence is 15 residues long. The CDR3: CASSPVGQGPYEQYF. The CDR3 DNA reads as TGTGCCAGCAGCCCTGTCGGCCAGGGCCCCTACGAGCAGTACTTC.

V usage is TRBV19 and J usage is TRBJ2-5, with 10 bases aligning to TRBD1. The V gene's germline CDR1 is LNHDA and CDR2 SQIVND (reference sequence). With V trimmed by 3 bases and J by 1 base, 5 bases remained unmatched. This CDR3 is 16 amino acids long. CDR3 protein: CASSIVGTGAQETQYF. DNA for the CDR3: TGTGCCAGTAGTATTGTCGGGACAGGGGCCCAAGAGACCCAGTACTTC.

This chain uses TRBV4-1 with TRBJ1-6; D gene unclear. Per germline, CDR1 MGHRA and CDR2 YSYEKL. The V end was cut by 0 bases, the J end by 7 bases, with 10 bases between. The CDR3 covers 15 residues. In DNA form, the CDR3 reads TGCGCCAGCAGCCAAGACCCAGGTGCAAATTCACCCCTCCACTTT. It translates to CASSQDPGANSPLHF.

The rearrangement joins TRBV6-5 to TRBJ2-5; D possibly corresponds to TRBD2 (7 bases). V was pared by 3 bases and J by 7 bases, with 18 bases between. The CDR3 runs to 15 residues. Germline V gene data show CDR1 as MNHEY and CDR2 as SVGAGI. The chain's CDR3 is CASSYGGGQLVTQYF. The CDR3 DNA reads as TGTGCCAGCAGTTATGGGGGGGGGCAACTGGTGACCCAGTACTTC.

The rearrangement uses TRBV6-5 and TRBJ2-2; no firm D call. The CDR3 extends over 10 amino acids. Germline V CDR1 and CDR2: MNHEY, SVGAGI. Trimming pared 5 bases from V and 6 bases from J, leaving 1 base between. The CDR3 DNA follows: TGTGCCAGCAGTGCCGGGGAGCTGTTTTTT. It specifies CASSAGELFF.

The rearrangement links TRBV10-3 to TRBJ2-7; D is undetermined. There are 12 residues in the CDR3. The germline V and J ends were trimmed by 2 bases and 4 bases, with 6 bases remaining between them. Germline V gene data show CDR1 as ENHRY and CDR2 as SYGVKD. CDR3 sequence (DNA): TGTGCCATCAGTGAGGACGGATACGAGCAGTACTTC. Its translation: CAISEDGYEQYF.